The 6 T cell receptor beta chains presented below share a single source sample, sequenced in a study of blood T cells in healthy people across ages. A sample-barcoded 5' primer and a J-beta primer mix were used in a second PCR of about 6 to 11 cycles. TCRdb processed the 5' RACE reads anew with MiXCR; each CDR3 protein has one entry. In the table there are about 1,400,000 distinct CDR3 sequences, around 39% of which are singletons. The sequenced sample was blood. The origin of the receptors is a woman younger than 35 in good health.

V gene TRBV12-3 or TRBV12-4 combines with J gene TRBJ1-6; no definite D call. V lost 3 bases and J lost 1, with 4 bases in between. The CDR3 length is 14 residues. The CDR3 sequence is CASSLMSYNSPLHF. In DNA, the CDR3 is TGTGCCAGCAGTTTGATGTCCTATAATTCACCCCTCCACTTT.

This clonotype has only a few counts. The CDR3: CAISESSAIQGAGQPQHF. The CDR3 nucleotides are TGTGCCATCAGTGAGTCTTCGGCCATACAGGGGGCAGGTCAGCCCCAGCATTTT. The chain joins TRBV10-3 to TRBJ1-5, with 9 positions matching TRBD1. CDR1 and CDR2 from the germline V gene are ENHRY and SYGVKD. V shed 0 bases, J shed 6 bases, and the junction held 12 bases outside the gene matches. CDR3 length: 18 amino acids.

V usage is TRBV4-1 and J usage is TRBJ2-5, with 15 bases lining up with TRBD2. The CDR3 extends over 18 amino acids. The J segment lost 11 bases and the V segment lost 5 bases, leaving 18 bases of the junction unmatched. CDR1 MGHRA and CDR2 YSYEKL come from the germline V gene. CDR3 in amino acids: CASSYPGLAGGLDNEQYF. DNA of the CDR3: TGCGCCAGCAGCTACCCGGGACTAGCGGGGGGCCTCGACAATGAGCAGTACTTC.

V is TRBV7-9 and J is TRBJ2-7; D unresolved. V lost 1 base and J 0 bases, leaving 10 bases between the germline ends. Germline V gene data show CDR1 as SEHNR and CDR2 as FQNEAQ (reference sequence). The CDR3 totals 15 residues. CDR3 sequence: CASSLEQEFSYEQYF. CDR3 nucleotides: TGTGCCAGCAGCTTAGAGCAGGAGTTCTCCTACGAGCAGTACTTC. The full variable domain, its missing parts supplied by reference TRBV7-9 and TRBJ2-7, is DTGVSQNPRHKITKRGQNVTFRCDPISEHNRLYWYRQTLGQGPEFLTYFQNEAQLEKSRLLSDRFSAERPKGSFSTLEIQRTEQGDSAMYLCASSLEQEFSYEQYFGPGTRLTVT.

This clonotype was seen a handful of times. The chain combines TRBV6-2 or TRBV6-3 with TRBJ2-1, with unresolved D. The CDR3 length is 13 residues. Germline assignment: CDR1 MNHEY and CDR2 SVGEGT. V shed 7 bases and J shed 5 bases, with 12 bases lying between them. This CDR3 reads CASTRRAHNEQFF. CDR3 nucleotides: TGTGCCAGCACTCGCCGGGCCCACAATGAGCAGTTCTTC.

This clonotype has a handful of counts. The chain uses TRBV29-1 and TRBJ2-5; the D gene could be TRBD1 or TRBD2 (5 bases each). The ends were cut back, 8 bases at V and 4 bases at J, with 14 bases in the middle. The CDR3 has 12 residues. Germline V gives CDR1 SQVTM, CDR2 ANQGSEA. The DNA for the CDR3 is TGCAGCCACCGGGACCACGCAGAGACCCAGTACTTC. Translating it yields CSHRDHAETQYF.